The 5 T cell receptor delta chains below come from one sample, sequenced in a study of gamma-delta chains in newborns, infants, children (dated by TCRdb to the late 2010s). TCRdb names Illumina MiSeq as the instrument used. For TCRdb, the public reads were processed anew by CATT, and duplicate DNA sequences were folded into one row. A total of just under 9,500 delta-chain clones appear in this sample, 20% to 25% of them only once. Approximately 4.7% of the sample is held by the ten biggest clonotypes. Sequenced: blood. All receptors come from a child who was a newborn, infant or young child, either healthy, febrile or measles-vaccinated (not recorded which).

Worth noting for this clone: This may arise from a read error, as a much more abundant clone is one base away. V usage is TRDV2 and J usage is TRDJ2, with D perhaps matching TRDD3 (6 bases). The germline V gene has CDR1 GEAIGNYY and CDR2 EKD. CDR3 size: 18 residues. The CDR3 DNA is TGTGCCTGTGACCCTCTGGGGATGAAAGGGAGTTTGACAGCAAAACTCTTCTTT. Amino acids: CACDPLGMKGSLTAKLFF.

As to this clone: One end of the junction does not line up with germline, which may come from a read error. V and J are TRDV2 and TRDJ1; a possible D gene is TRDD3 (6 bases). Germline V gene sequence: CDR1 GEAIGNYY, CDR2 EKD. The CDR3 has 18 amino acids. DNA for the CDR3: TGTGCCTGTGACACCGTGCCGAGGGGGGAGACGCCAGTGGTTAAAATCATCTTT. Translated: CACDTVPRGETPVVKIIF.

By sample fraction, this clone is medium-sized (0.01 to 0.1%). This chain uses TRDV2 with TRDJ1; TRDD3 matches 7 bases. Per germline, CDR1 GEAIGNYY and CDR2 EKD. J gave up 2 bases and V 0 bases, and 14 bases lay outside the gene matches. The CDR3 length is 18 residues. The CDR3 loop is CACDTVLTGVLGTDKLIF. The CDR3 DNA is TGTGCCTGTGACACCGTCCTGACTGGGGTCCTTGGGACCGATAAACTCATCTTT.

This clone was seen only a few times. The V call is TRDV2, the J call TRDJ1; 7 bases align to TRDD3. V lost 0 bases, J lost 0 bases, and 15 bases stayed unmatched. The CDR3 spans 19 residues. From germline, CDR1 is GEAIGNYY and CDR2 EKD. Here the CDR3 DNA reads TGTGCCTGTGACACCTGGGGGGATGGCCTCTCGAGGAACACCGATAAACTCATCTTT. Protein product: CACDTWGDGLSRNTDKLIF.

The chain couples TRDV2 to TRDJ1; 8 bases fit TRDD3. The CDR3 is made up of 16 amino acids. V was pared by 3 bases and J by 0 bases, with 8 bases of the junction left unmatched. Germline CDR1 reads GEAIGNYY; CDR2 reads EKD. CDR3 loop: CACDLLGGRYTDKLIF. CDR3 nucleotides: TGTGCCTGTGACCTACTGGGGGGGCGGTACACCGATAAACTCATCTTT.